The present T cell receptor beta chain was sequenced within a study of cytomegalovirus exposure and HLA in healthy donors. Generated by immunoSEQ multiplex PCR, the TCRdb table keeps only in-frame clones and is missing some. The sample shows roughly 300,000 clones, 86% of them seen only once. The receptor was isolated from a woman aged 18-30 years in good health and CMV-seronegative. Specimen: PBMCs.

The CDR3: CASSRTGLAGGGAGELFF. The CDR3 bases are TGTGCCAGCAGCCGTACGGGACTAGCGGGAGGTGGAGCCGGGGAGCTGTTTTTT. V and J are TRBV4-2 and TRBJ2-2, with TRBD2 matching over 15 bases. J gave up 6 bases and V 4 bases, and 9 bases lay outside the gene matches. The CDR3 runs to 18 residues. Looked up from germline, CDR1 is LGHNA and CDR2 is YNFKEQ.